This T cell receptor beta chain was sequenced during a study of T cell responses to AZD1222 COVID-19 vaccine. Broader study findings: Spike-specific TCR breadth and depth went up after people got two AZD1222 doses. Females outnumbered males among donors, who were mostly white British; clonal diversity was possibly underestimated. Repertoires were obtained only post-peak T cell response.

The assay was immunoSEQ multiplex PCR, and TCRdb's table has in-frame clones only and misses some. This table has approximately 170,000 clones, 90% to 95% appearing once. The CDR3 is 15 residues long. V shed 2 bases and J shed 7 bases, with 15 bases lying between them. CDR1 and CDR2 from the germline V gene are SGDLS and YYNGEE. Second-dose groups at about 4 or about 12 weeks were pooled. As regards this clone: What it recognizes is unknown.

The chain uses TRBV9 and TRBJ2-2, with D uncertain. The specimen comprised peripheral blood, sampled 28 days after the second AZD1222 dose. The source is an adult who received the AZD1222 COVID-19 vaccine. The DNA for the CDR3 is TGTGCCAGCAGCGTTTTAAGCTCTACTGGCGGGGAGCTGTTTTTT. It translates to CASSVLSSTGGELFF.